These 17 T cell receptor beta chains were sequenced from one sample in a study of blood T cell repertoires in COVID-19. The protocol was immunoSEQ multiplex PCR, while the TCRdb copy is restricted to in-frame clones and leaves out a portion. The table lists 55,000 to 65,000 clones, around 80% of them singletons. The sequenced sample was peripheral blood. All receptors come from a man in his fifties or sixties with acute or convalescent COVID-19.

Only one count was recorded for this clone. The chain joins TRBV7-6 to TRBJ2-6, with D maybe TRBD2 (6 bases). The germline gives CDR1 SGHVS, CDR2 FNYEAQ. V lost 2 bases to trimming and J lost 1 base, with 15 bases between them. This CDR3 spans 18 amino acids. The CDR3 protein is CASSLWSGGISGANVLTF. In DNA, the CDR3 is TGTGCCAGCAGCTTATGGAGCGGAGGGATATCTGGGGCCAACGTCCTGACTTTC.

The genes are TRBV6-5 and TRBJ2-3, with 14 nucleotides matching TRBD2. This CDR3 spans 14 amino acids. J lost 5 bases, V lost 6 bases, and 1 base had no gene match. Germline CDR1 reads MNHEY; CDR2 reads SVGAGI. The CDR3 DNA sequence: TGTGCCAGCAGGACTAGCGGGGGGGGAGATACGCAGTATTTT. Its translation: CASRTSGGGDTQYF.

The chain combines TRBV28 with TRBJ2-1; D unclear. CDR3 length: 14 amino acids. Germline V gene lookup returns CDR1 MDHEN and CDR2 SYDVKM. Trimming pared 6 bases from V and 3 bases from J, leaving 12 bases between. The chain's CDR3 is CASRPHTIYNEQFF. The CDR3 DNA reads as TGTGCCAGCAGGCCTCACACTATCTACAATGAGCAGTTCTTC.

The V call is TRBV29-1, the J call TRBJ2-3; 10 bases align to TRBD2. J lost 0 bases, V lost 7 bases, and 7 bases had no gene match. The CDR3 loop spans 15 amino acids. The V gene's germline CDR1 is SQVTM and CDR2 ANQGSEA. Here the CDR3 reads CSGLGTSVSTDTQYF. The CDR3 DNA reads as TGCAGCGGGTTGGGGACTAGCGTTAGCACAGATACGCAGTATTTT.

Only a few counts were recorded for this clone. DNA for the CDR3: TGCAGCGTTGATCGGGGGGAAGGGCAGTACTTC. As protein: CSVDRGEGQYF. The rearrangement joins TRBV29-1 to TRBJ2-7; 7 nucleotides agree with TRBD2. The CDR3 loop spans 11 amino acids. Germline V gene lookup returns CDR1 SQVTM and CDR2 ANQGSEA. After removal of 3 bases from V and 9 bases from J, the junction contained 5 bases not matched to a gene.

This clone appeared a few times. This chain connects TRBV5-8 to TRBJ2-7, with D perhaps matching TRBD1 (5 bases). Germline assignment: CDR1 SGHTS and CDR2 YDEGEE. The CDR3 spans 12 residues. With 3 bases removed from V and 3 bases from J, the gap between germline ends came to 7 bases. CDR3 DNA sequence: TGTGCCAGCAGCTCCGACAGCTACGAGCAGTACTTC. Its protein is CASSSDSYEQYF.

V gene TRBV7-9 combines with J gene TRBJ1-1; no firm D call. This CDR3 spans 13 amino acids. The V end was cut by 5 bases, the J end by 4 bases, with 11 bases between. Germline V CDR1 and CDR2: SEHNR, FQNEAQ (reference sequence). The CDR3 sequence is CASSKDTATEAFF. In DNA, the CDR3 is TGTGCCAGCAGCAAAGATACAGCCACTGAAGCTTTCTTT.

The chain combines TRBV7-2 with TRBJ2-7, with 9 bases matching TRBD2. CDR3 length: 15 amino acids. Trimming removed 3 bases from V and 5 bases from J; junction bases left unmatched: 8. Germline V gene sequence: CDR1 SGHTA, CDR2 FQGNSA. The CDR3 DNA follows: TGTGCCAGCAGCTTCCGTAGCGGGAGTTCGAACGAGCAGTACTTC. It specifies CASSFRSGSSNEQYF.

Only a few counts were recorded for this clone. V usage is TRBV6-5 and J usage is TRBJ1-4, with D perhaps matching TRBD1 (5 bases). This CDR3 contains 13 residues. The ends were cut back, 6 bases at V and 4 bases at J, with 9 bases in the middle. Germline lookup yields CDR1 MNHEY and CDR2 SVGAGI. In DNA, the CDR3 is TGTGCCAGCAGGGACGGGGGTAATGAAAAACTGTTTTTT. It specifies CASRDGGNEKLFF.

The chain is built from TRBV19 and TRBJ1-5; 8 bases align to TRBD1. The ends lost 7 bases at V and 5 bases at J; junction bases unmatched: 7. Germline CDR1 and CDR2: LNHDA and SQIVND (reference sequence). This CDR3 has 14 amino acids. CDR3 sequence: CASKSGQVYQPQHF. CDR3 nucleotides: TGTGCCAGTAAATCGGGACAGGTCTATCAGCCCCAGCATTTT.

This clone was counted only a few times. The V call is TRBV27, the J call TRBJ2-7, with TRBD2 matching 10 bases. V dropped 6 bases and J dropped 3; count of bases not matched to a gene: 11. The CDR3 loop spans 16 amino acids. CDR1 and CDR2 (germline): MNHEY, SMNVEV (reference sequence). The CDR3 coding sequence is TGTGCCAGCAGACCCATAGCGGGAGGCCTCCACTACGAGCAGTACTTC. This encodes CASRPIAGGLHYEQYF.

The chain joins TRBV6-5 to TRBJ2-3; a weak D match, TRBD2 (6 bases). Trimming stripped 2 bases from V and 3 bases from J, with 6 bases between. The germline gives CDR1 MNHEY, CDR2 SVGAGI. The CDR3 extends over 13 amino acids. The CDR3 reads CASSYGGTDTQYF. Here the CDR3 DNA reads TGTGCCAGCAGTTACGGGGGGACAGATACGCAGTATTTT.

The table lists this clone with a few counts. The chain has TRBV19 and TRBJ1-5; 9 nucleotides agree with TRBD1. CDR3 length: 16 residues. Germline CDR1 reads LNHDA; CDR2 reads SQIVND (reference sequence). V lost 1 base, J lost 2 bases, and 3 bases stayed unmatched. The chain's CDR3 is CASSIAGQGRNQPQHF. CDR3 coding DNA: TGTGCCAGTAGTATAGCCGGACAGGGGCGCAATCAGCCCCAGCATTTT.

The gene calls are TRBV4-2 and TRBJ2-5; a weak D match, TRBD2 (6 bases). Germline values: CDR1 LGHNA, CDR2 YNFKEQ. The CDR3 loop spans 14 amino acids. Deletions cut 0 bases from V and 4 bases from J, with 9 bases between. CDR3 amino acids: CASSQEVSGETQYF. CDR3 DNA sequence: TGTGCCAGCAGCCAAGAGGTTAGCGGAGAGACCCAGTACTTC.

The gene calls are TRBV5-1 and TRBJ1-2, with 8 bases lining up with TRBD1. The germline CDR1 and CDR2 sequences are SGHRS and YFSETQ. After removal of 5 bases from V and 4 bases from J, the junction contained 4 bases not matched to a gene. The CDR3 contains 13 residues. Here the CDR3 reads CASRMTGVYGYTF. CDR3 DNA: TGCGCCAGCAGGATGACAGGGGTCTATGGCTACACCTTC.

This chain connects TRBV5-1 to TRBJ1-1; 8 bases line up with TRBD1. V was pared by 3 bases and J by 1 base, with 2 bases of the junction left unmatched. The V gene's germline CDR1 is SGHRS and CDR2 YFSETQ. The CDR3 contains 14 residues. CDR3 DNA sequence: TGCGCCAGCAGCTACGGACAGGGGAACACTGAAGCTTTCTTT. Translated, it gives CASSYGQGNTEAFF. The full variable domain, in which reference TRBV5-1 and TRBJ1-1 provide the parts outside the CDR3, is KAGVTQTPRYLIKTRGQQVTLSCSPISGHRSVSWYQQTPGQGLQFLFEYFSETQRNKGNFPGRFSGRQFSNSRSEMNVSTLELGDSALYLCASSYGQGNTEAFFGQGTRLTVV.

This clone appeared once. V is TRBV6-5 and J is TRBJ2-7; no reliable D call. Trimming stripped 7 bases from V and 7 bases from J, with 11 bases between. Germline V gene sequence: CDR1 MNHEY, CDR2 SVGAGI. This CDR3 is 11 amino acids long. The CDR3 region is CASTRLLEQYF. The CDR3 DNA sequence: TGTGCCAGCACCAGACTCCTTGAGCAGTACTTC.